This TCR beta chain was sequenced for a study of blood T cells in healthy people across ages. Study-wide points: In older individuals, TCR beta diversity per million T cells was lower, falling roughly linearly with age.

The second PCR ran about 6 to 12 cycles with a sample-barcoded 5' primer and J-beta primers. TCRdb reprocessed the 5' RACE reads with MiXCR, giving one entry per CDR3 protein. The top ten clones hold roughly 3.5% of a sample with nearly 800,000 distinct CDR3 sequences, approximately 25% of them seen once. This clonotype was observed a handful of times. Its target is unknown. The CDR3 covers 14 residues. Germline CDR1 reads ENHRY; CDR2 reads SYGVKD. V lost 6 bases and J 0 bases, leaving 9 bases between the germline ends. These data are also associated with another study on T cells of mothers and their children. That source notes: For each mother, over 9 million TCR beta CDR3 reads were obtained, and for each child, a few million.

The source is a boy aged 5 to 17 in good health. Input material: blood. The chain has TRBV10-3 and TRBJ2-1; D uncertain. The CDR3 sequence is CAISSMSSYNEQFF. The CDR3 coding sequence is TGTGCCATCAGCAGCATGAGCTCCTACAATGAGCAGTTCTTC.